Listed below are T cell receptor beta chains from one sample, sequenced in a study of identifying expanded T cells in peripheral blood. Generated by immunoSEQ multiplex PCR, the TCRdb table keeps only in-frame clones and is missing some. The sample includes around 90,000 clones, approximately 88% of them seen just once. The sample was blood. The source of these receptors is a person between 18 and 75 years old in good health. Each CDR3 is given with its conserved first and last residue. The D gene is left open where the match is weak. Size is stated for part of the rows, as once, few or many counts, or as a class when the clone is expanded.

abundance,v_gene,d_gene,j_gene,CDR3nt,CDR3aa
-,TRBV9,-,TRBJ2-7,TGTGCCAGCAGCAGGAACGAGCGGAGGCCCTACGAGCAGTACTTC,CASSRNERRPYEQYF
-,TRBV7-3,-,TRBJ1-3,TGTGCCAGCAGCCCTGTACGGGCTGGAAACACCATATATTTT,CASSPVRAGNTIYF
few,TRBV4-2,TRBD2,TRBJ2-5,TGTGCCAGCAGCCAGGGCGGGGGGGACCAAGAGACCCAGTACTTC,CASSQGGGDQETQYF
-,TRBV11-2,TRBD2,TRBJ2-5,TGTGCCAGCAGCTTAGCCCCGGCGGGGGGGTACCAAGAGACCCAGTACTTC,CASSLAPAGGYQETQYF
-,TRBV29-1,-,TRBJ1-2,TGCAGCGTTGAAGATCCCCGGGCCCGGAACTATGGCTACACCTTC,CSVEDPRARNYGYTF
-,TRBV6-1,-,TRBJ1-5,TGTGCCAGCAGCGCATACGAGAAGCCCCAGCATTTT,CASSAYEKPQHF
-,TRBV30,TRBD2,TRBJ2-1,TGTGCCTGGAGTGGGACTAGCGGGTGGTACAATGAGCAGTTCTTC,CAWSGTSGWYNEQFF
-,TRBV5-6,-,TRBJ1-4,TGTGCCAGCAGCTTGGTGAGGCTTCCTAATGAAAAACTGTTTTTT,CASSLVRLPNEKLFF
-,TRBV21-1,-,TRBJ1-5,TGTGCCAGCAGCAAAAATGGGGACAGGGACTATAGCAATCAGCCCCAGCATTTT,CASSKNGDRDYSNQPQHF
-,TRBV29-1,-,TRBJ2-5,TGCAGCGCCAGGGGGGGTGGAGAGACCCAGTACTTC,CSARGGGETQYF
-,TRBV18,-,TRBJ2-5,TGTGCCAGCTCACCACCGTTCGGGGGCCGGGAGACCCAGTACTTC,CASSPPFGGRETQYF
-,TRBV5-5,-,TRBJ2-3,TGTGCCAGCAGGGAGAAAGAGGGCCGGTACACAGATACGCAGTATTTT,CASREKEGRYTDTQYF
-,TRBV28,-,TRBJ1-5,TGTGCCAGCAGAACCTGGGGGCAGGGAAGTGCGGGCAATCAGCCCCAGCATTTT,CASRTWGQGSAGNQPQHF
-,TRBV4-2,-,TRBJ1-2,TGTGCCAGCAGCCCGGACCTCGGGCTTTCTAACTATGGCTACACCTTC,CASSPDLGLSNYGYTF
many,TRBV6-1,-,TRBJ1-2,TGTGCCAGCAGTGATTGGGGGGACTATGGCTACACCTTC,CASSDWGDYGYTF
once,TRBV2,-,TRBJ2-7,TGTGCCAGCACTCGGCGGATCTACGAGCAGTACTTC,CASTRRIYEQYF
-,TRBV12-2,-,TRBJ2-5,TGTGCAAGTCGCTTGAGCGGCAAAGCGTTAGAGACCCAGTACTTC,CASRLSGKALETQYF
-,TRBV27,-,TRBJ2-6,TGTGCCAGCAGTCCACCCTCTAGGGGGGGAAGCTCTGGGGCCAACGTCCTGACTTTC,CASSPPSRGGSSGANVLTF
few,TRBV4-3,TRBD2,TRBJ2-1,TGCGCCAGCAGCCAAGATGGGAGCGGGAGCTACAATGAGCAGTTCTTC,CASSQDGSGSYNEQFF
-,TRBV27,TRBD1,TRBJ2-7,TGTGCCAGCAGGCGAACAGGGGACCCTTGGTACGAGCAGTACTTC,CASRRTGDPWYEQYF
-,TRBV20-1,-,TRBJ2-7,TGCAGTGCTAGAGGGGGCTACGAGCAGTACTTC,CSARGGYEQYF
-,TRBV4-3,-,TRBJ2-5,TGCGCCAGCAGCCAAGATCTCGGGGGCGGGTTTGAGACCCAGTACTTC,CASSQDLGGGFETQYF
-,TRBV2,TRBD1,TRBJ2-7,TGTGCCAGTAGGGACAGGGGATACGAGCAGTACTTC,CASRDRGYEQYF
few,TRBV5-1,-,TRBJ2-3,TGCGCCAGCAGCCCCGAATGGGGGGCAGATACGCAGTATTTT,CASSPEWGADTQYF
-,TRBV5-1,TRBD1,TRBJ2-3,TGCGCCAGCAGCTTGGTGGGGACAGGGGGAAAAGATACGCAGTATTTT,CASSLVGTGGKDTQYF
-,TRBV5-4,-,TRBJ2-2,TGTGCCAGCAGCCCGACACGGGTTACCGGGGAGCTGTTTTTT,CASSPTRVTGELFF
-,TRBV7-2,TRBD1,TRBJ1-1,TGTGCCAGCAGCTTTCGGGACAGGGATGCTGAAGCTTTCTTT,CASSFRDRDAEAFF
-,TRBV7-9,-,TRBJ2-7,TGTGCCAGCAGCCCACCCTGGGTGGGGAAACAGATTGTCTACGAGCAGTACTTC,CASSPPWVGKQIVYEQYF
-,TRBV5-3,-,TRBJ1-4,TGTGCCAGAAGCTTGGTGGCCAGGGAGGATGAAAAACTGTTTTTT,CARSLVAREDEKLFF
-,TRBV7-2,-,TRBJ1-1,TGTGCCAGCAGCTTAACTGCTATGAACACTGAAGCTTTCTTT,CASSLTAMNTEAFF
-,TRBV6-4,-,TRBJ2-2,TGTGCCAGCAGTCGGGGAACCTATACCGGGGAGCTGTTTTTT,CASSRGTYTGELFF
-,TRBV4-1,-,TRBJ1-3,TGCGCCAGCAGCCAAGATATCAGGGGAAACACCATATATTTT,CASSQDIRGNTIYF
-,TRBV30,-,TRBJ2-2,TGTGCCTGGAGTGATTCAACTAGAACCGCCGGGGAGCTGTTTTTT,CAWSDSTRTAGELFF
once,TRBV7-9,-,TRBJ1-1,TGTGCCAGCAGCTTAGCGCTCGGGGGCTCGAACACTGAAGCTTTCTTT,CASSLALGGSNTEAFF
-,TRBV19,-,TRBJ2-7,TGTGCCAGTAGTATCAACAAGTACTACGAGCAGTACTTC,CASSINKYYEQYF
-,TRBV11-2,TRBD2,TRBJ2-5,TGTGCCAGCAGCTCAAGCCGGACTAGCGGGAACCAAGAGACCCAGTACTTC,CASSSSRTSGNQETQYF
-,TRBV2,TRBD1,TRBJ2-7,TGTGCCAGCAGCGTGACAGGGAGTCACGACGAGCAGTACTTC,CASSVTGSHDEQYF
-,TRBV6-6,TRBD1,TRBJ1-5,TGTGCCAGCAGTTTTTACAGGGGGCTTACGGAACAGCCCCAGCATTTT,CASSFYRGLTEQPQHF
-,TRBV29-1,-,TRBJ1-1,TGCAGCGTTGCGCCAGGTATGAACACTGAAGCTTTCTTT,CSVAPGMNTEAFF
few,TRBV7-9,TRBD1,TRBJ1-6,TGTGCCAGCAGCCCCGGGACAGCTAATTCACCCCTCCACTTT,CASSPGTANSPLHF
-,TRBV7-3,TRBD2,TRBJ2-2,TGTGCCAGCAGCTTAACCCACGGGAGGGCCGGCGGGGAGCTGTTTTTT,CASSLTHGRAGGELFF